This is a list of T cell receptor beta chains from one sample in a study of graft-versus-host responses after intestinal transplantation. Measured with immunoSEQ multiplex PCR; TCRdb has only the in-frame clones, and not every one. The sample comprises around 95,000 clones, more than 85% of which are singletons, and around 0.86% rests with the top ten. The antigens of these receptors remain unknown. The source material was unstimulated CD4+ T cells sorted from spleen or lymph node cells, sampled before transplant. The origin of the receptors is a human donor who was the organ donor for an intestinal transplant. Both conserved end residues are part of each CDR3. Fields, in order: clone size, D gene, J gene, V gene, CDR3 DNA, CDR3 protein. The D gene is left open where the match is weak. The size of a clone is reported for some rows only, either as once, few or many, or as a class for expanded clones.

clone size: -
D gene: -
J gene: TRBJ1-2
V gene: TRBV5-1
CDR3 DNA: TGCGCCAGCAGCTTGAAGGTCGGGGGCGATTCACCCGGCTACACCTTC
CDR3 protein: CASSLKVGGDSPGYTF

clone size: -
D gene: -
J gene: TRBJ1-1
V gene: TRBV7-8
CDR3 DNA: TGTGCCAGCAGCTTAACAGAGAACACTGAAGCTTTCTTT
CDR3 protein: CASSLTENTEAFF

clone size: -
D gene: TRBD1
J gene: TRBJ1-1
V gene: TRBV11-1
CDR3 DNA: TGTGCCAGCAGCCGTGGACAGGGCATGAACACTGAAGCTTTCTTT
CDR3 protein: CASSRGQGMNTEAFF

clone size: -
D gene: TRBD2
J gene: TRBJ2-1
V gene: TRBV7-3
CDR3 DNA: TGTGCCAGCAGCCAAGAGCGGGGTTACAATGAGCAGTTCTTC
CDR3 protein: CASSQERGYNEQFF

clone size: -
D gene: -
J gene: TRBJ1-2
V gene: TRBV28
CDR3 DNA: TGTGCCAGCAGTTTATCCCCAGGGTTGACGTCCTACACCTTC
CDR3 protein: CASSLSPGLTSYTF

clone size: -
D gene: TRBD2
J gene: TRBJ2-5
V gene: TRBV5-1
CDR3 DNA: TGCGCCAGCAGCGCCGCCGGACTAGGGCCCGGGGAGACCCAGTACTTC
CDR3 protein: CASSAAGLGPGETQYF

clone size: -
D gene: -
J gene: TRBJ1-1
V gene: TRBV19
CDR3 DNA: TGTGCCAGTAGTATCGGGCAGGCCACTGAAGCTTTCTTT
CDR3 protein: CASSIGQATEAFF

clone size: -
D gene: TRBD1
J gene: TRBJ1-6
V gene: TRBV6-6
CDR3 DNA: TGTGCCAGCAGTTACTCGAGGCAGGGGGAATCACCCCTCCACTTT
CDR3 protein: CASSYSRQGESPLHF

clone size: -
D gene: TRBD1
J gene: TRBJ1-5
V gene: TRBV4-2
CDR3 DNA: TGTGCCAGCAGCCAATTCTCGGGACAGGGCGGCAATCAGCCCCAGCATTTT
CDR3 protein: CASSQFSGQGGNQPQHF

clone size: -
D gene: -
J gene: TRBJ2-2
V gene: TRBV27
CDR3 DNA: TGTGCCAGCAGTTCCATCACAGGGTTTAGCGGCGGGGAGCTGTTTTTT
CDR3 protein: CASSSITGFSGGELFF

clone size: -
D gene: TRBD1
J gene: TRBJ1-3
V gene: TRBV19
CDR3 DNA: TGTGCCAGTAGCCGACAGGGGACTGGAAACACCATATATTTT
CDR3 protein: CASSRQGTGNTIYF

clone size: -
D gene: -
J gene: TRBJ2-2
V gene: TRBV18
CDR3 DNA: TGTGCCAGCTCACCAGGGTATGGCGGGGAGCTGTTTTTT
CDR3 protein: CASSPGYGGELFF

clone size: -
D gene: -
J gene: TRBJ2-2
V gene: TRBV13
CDR3 DNA: TGTGCCAGCAGCCCCCTGGGGACCCCTCCCGGGGAGCTGTTTTTT
CDR3 protein: CASSPLGTPPGELFF

clone size: -
D gene: -
J gene: TRBJ1-2
V gene: TRBV11-2
CDR3 DNA: TGTGCCAGCAGCTTATCGGGGCGTAACTATGGCTACACCTTC
CDR3 protein: CASSLSGRNYGYTF

clone size: -
D gene: -
J gene: TRBJ1-5
V gene: TRBV6-1
CDR3 DNA: TGTGCCAGCAGCGTCCTGTCTTTGCCCCAGCATTTT
CDR3 protein: CASSVLSLPQHF

clone size: -
D gene: -
J gene: TRBJ2-2
V gene: TRBV18
CDR3 DNA: TGTGCCAGCTCACTTCGATCCCTAGAAGTGACCGGGGAGCTGTTTTTT
CDR3 protein: CASSLRSLEVTGELFF

clone size: -
D gene: -
J gene: TRBJ1-2
V gene: TRBV2
CDR3 DNA: TGTGCCAGCACCATGGACAGCCTCTATGGCTACACCTTC
CDR3 protein: CASTMDSLYGYTF

clone size: -
D gene: -
J gene: TRBJ2-4
V gene: TRBV2
CDR3 DNA: TGTGCCAGCAGTGACACTTATTTAGCCAAAAACATTCAGTACTTC
CDR3 protein: CASSDTYLAKNIQYF

clone size: -
D gene: -
J gene: TRBJ1-4
V gene: TRBV6-5
CDR3 DNA: TGTGCCAGCAGCTCATTTGCAACTAATGAAAAACTGTTTTTT
CDR3 protein: CASSSFATNEKLFF

clone size: -
D gene: TRBD2
J gene: TRBJ2-7
V gene: TRBV28
CDR3 DNA: TGTGCCAGCAGTTTCACTAGCGGGGGGGCAGTTCGAAACTACGAGCAGTACTTC
CDR3 protein: CASSFTSGGAVRNYEQYF

clone size: -
D gene: -
J gene: TRBJ1-5
V gene: TRBV7-9
CDR3 DNA: TGTGCCAGCAGCTTAGTCGGGAACCAGCCCCAGCATTTT
CDR3 protein: CASSLVGNQPQHF

clone size: -
D gene: -
J gene: TRBJ2-3
V gene: TRBV18
CDR3 DNA: TGTGCCAGCTCACCCCGGGACGGCACAGATACGCAGTATTTT
CDR3 protein: CASSPRDGTDTQYF

clone size: -
D gene: -
J gene: TRBJ2-3
V gene: TRBV10-3
CDR3 DNA: TGTGCCATCAGAGGCGCGGAAACAGATACGCAGTATTTT
CDR3 protein: CAIRGAETDTQYF

clone size: -
D gene: TRBD2
J gene: TRBJ2-7
V gene: TRBV6-4
CDR3 DNA: TGTGCCAGTCCGGGGGGAAAGGGCCTTAGGGAGCAGTACTTC
CDR3 protein: CASPGGKGLREQYF

clone size: -
D gene: TRBD2
J gene: TRBJ2-2
V gene: TRBV4-2
CDR3 DNA: TGTGCCAGCAGCCATCTAGCTAGCGGATACACCGGGGAGCTGTTTTTT
CDR3 protein: CASSHLASGYTGELFF

clone size: -
D gene: TRBD1
J gene: TRBJ2-1
V gene: TRBV20-1
CDR3 DNA: TGCAGTGCTACCAGGGGGCCTGAGCAGTTCTTC
CDR3 protein: CSATRGPEQFF

clone size: -
D gene: TRBD1
J gene: TRBJ1-5
V gene: TRBV30
CDR3 DNA: TGTGCCTGGAGTCAAATAGGGACAGTCCAGCATTTT
CDR3 protein: CAWSQIGTVQHF

clone size: medium-sized
D gene: -
J gene: TRBJ1-3
V gene: TRBV6-5
CDR3 DNA: TGTGCCAGCAGTGCGACTCGGGATGGAAACACCATATATTTT
CDR3 protein: CASSATRDGNTIYF

clone size: -
D gene: -
J gene: TRBJ2-5
V gene: TRBV5-1
CDR3 DNA: TGCGCCAGCAGCTTGGTATCGGAGACCCAGTACTTC
CDR3 protein: CASSLVSETQYF

clone size: -
D gene: TRBD1
J gene: TRBJ2-6
V gene: TRBV28
CDR3 DNA: TGTGCCAGCAGGGGACAGGGAGGGACTGGGGCCAACGTCCTGACTTTC
CDR3 protein: CASRGQGGTGANVLTF